This T cell receptor (beta chain) was documented in a study of cytomegalovirus exposure and HLA in healthy donors (dated 2017 in TCRdb). As for the study more broadly: An earlier analysis of roughly 610 of the donors reported roughly 300 Gb of sequence data and 95 million to 130 million unique TCR beta sequences obtained from about 170 million T cells. Approximately 300 gigabases of sequencing data and 70 million to 95 million unique TCR sequences made up an early release that covered some 640 HLA-typed donors. The genetic ancestry cluster associated with self-reported Caucasian donors included about 84% of the roughly 380 genotyped donors. The aim of the study was to test whether cataloging public T cell receptors could identify signatures of past pathogen exposure. The study profiled the T cell repertoires of about 640 subjects by immunosequencing and related them to cytomegalovirus serostatus. In addition to the first cohort of around 670 subjects, a separate validation cohort of approximately 130 different subjects was used. The study combined high-throughput TCR immunosequencing, statistical association of individual TCRs with disease status, and machine learning to predict cytomegalovirus infection status. A later analysis re-examined previously published TCR beta repertoires from hundreds of donors and added high-resolution HLA genotyping to investigate patterns of TCR occurrence. In the later analysis, no new phenotypic data were used to find candidate immune exposures; instead, reliance was placed on TCR beta sequences and their occurrence across donors. An earlier analysis of 587 of the donors used high-throughput TCR beta sequencing to judge whether each TCR beta V gene segment behaved as functional or pseudogenic. Donor age, sex, ethnicity and CMV serostatus were collected together with the repertoire data. Genome-wide SNP genotypes for about three fifths of the roughly 700 donors were used in a later genetic analysis, which treated that subset as a discovery cohort. All discovery cohort repertoires had been generated on a single sequencing platform. HLA typing covered class I and class II loci at four-digit resolution. The number of typed donors differed by locus: about 620-640 for A, B, C, DRB1 and DQB1; 500 to 550 for DQA1; approximately 600 for DPA1; and some 430 for DPB1. Four to six DR-DQ haplotypes were handled as single units for association and clustering because linkage in the cohort was strong. Across about 370 genotyped donors of the cohort, an average of approximately 240,000 unique TCR beta nucleotide sequences per donor were sequenced, and roughly 20% of those sequences were non-productive.

The cohort comprised fewer than 750 healthy bone marrow donors. At the time of sampling, all cohort members were nominally healthy, though unrecorded immune exposures were likely present. The donor was CMV seropositive and was included in the group of 270 or so seropositive cohort members. A peripheral blood sample was provided by each donor, and peripheral blood mononuclear cells were used for TCR beta sequencing. The Qiagen DNeasy Blood Extraction Kit was used to extract genomic DNA from the blood cell samples. Findings and caveats that apply to the study as a whole: In this cohort, only TCR beta chains were sequenced, and detectable features were limited by the absence of alpha or paired-chain data. In a later analysis, TCR association rates were found to vary across HLA loci, with the most associated TCRs seen for DRB1 alleles and the fewest for HLA-C alleles. When HLA alleles, especially DR and DQ, strongly co-occurred, TCR associations were difficult to assign to individual alleles. In both the original and validation cohorts, the classifier was reported to diagnose cytomegalovirus status with high specificity and sensitivity. According to a later analysis, most CMV-associated TCR beta chains appeared to be HLA-restricted, and the HLA associations seemed to be driven largely by CMV exposure. In vitro tests confirmed that a few of the cytomegalovirus-associated TCR beta chains recognize cytomegalovirus antigens. The study listed 170 or so TCR beta chains as associated with cytomegalovirus. A later analysis associated 16,951 TCR beta sequences with specific HLA alleles at a false discovery rate of 0.05. A cluster of highly shared sequence variants was judged likely to represent a technical artifact of the sequencing pipeline. Roughly uniform sequencing depth across donors was assumed in presence/absence analyses, although this assumption may not hold. Because HLA typing was unavailable for some donors at each locus, only the typed subset was used in association tests. It was suggested by the authors that the approach could potentially be generalized to other disease states and immunological phenotypes. A later genetic analysis associated a missense DCLRE1C variant with V-gene and J-gene trimming of TCR beta chains, and an independent cohort replicated the association. Because counts were too low, about 17 rarely observed V segments, including chromosome 9 orphons, were excluded from the earlier analysis of several hundred of the donors. CMV serostatus was the only immune exposure information available for the cohort. Broadly in line with IMGT annotations, most TCR beta V segments showed up in productive rearrangements about 87% or about 30% of the time in an earlier analysis of several hundred of the donors. In a later analysis, HLA-associated TCR beta chains were found to be more clonally expanded and to have lower generation probabilities than equally common non-associated chains. Linkage disequilibrium might explain the correlated functional status among segregating V segments, but an unknown experimental factor could not be ruled out. In a later genetic analysis, fewer N-insertions in productive TCRs were reported among donors in an Asian-associated ancestry cluster than the roughly 670-donor mean. A further reported finding was that TCR beta sequences accurately predicted the HLA-A and HLA-B alleles for most subjects in the first cohort. The 87-base-pair reads could not distinguish some IMGT-functional V segments, including TRBV6-2 and TRBV6-3, so those segments were excluded. Most TCR sequences were observed very rarely across donors, whereas some public TCRs were present in many individuals. A later analysis reported that several top co-occurrence clusters appeared linked to parvovirus B19, influenza, CMV and Epstein-Barr virus.

The V and J ends are trimmed by 5 bases and 4 bases, leaving 12 bases between them. Per the germline V gene, SGHRS is the CDR1 and YFSETQ is the CDR2. The CDR3 measures 13 amino acids from cysteine to phenylalanine. The kept DNA is CDR3 alone, 39 bases in frame from the first base. This clone was detected a few times. It has no known antigen specificity. Base qualities are not provided; no much larger clone lies one nucleotide away. The library was built by means of the immunoSEQ multiplex PCR assay. The multiplex PCR relied on a mix of 60 forward primers for TCR Vbeta segments and 13 reverse primers for TCR Jbeta segments. A multiplex PCR assay on genomic DNA amplified the CDR3 region of rearranged TCR beta genes. On the Illumina HiSeq System, the amplified TCR beta libraries were sequenced as 87-base-pair reads. The published analysis was carried out like this. In a later analysis, around 80 million unique TCR beta chains were counted across the 500 to 700 repertoires, and roughly 11 million of these chains were shared by at least two donors. A nearest-neighbor algorithm error-corrected the raw reads and collapsed the reads into unique sequences, merging closely related sequences to remove PCR and sequencing errors. Alignment of CDR3 sequences to IMGT reference sequences was used to assign V, D and J gene segments. For a sequence to be retained, a match of at least six nucleotides was required to both a V gene segment and a J gene segment. Rearrangements were classified as productive when the CDR3 lacked stop codons and remained in frame with V and J, and all other rearrangements were classified as non-productive. Following IMGT convention, CDR3 was defined as the stretch from the second conserved V-encoded cysteine up to the conserved J-encoded phenylalanine. The earlier analysis of a few hundred of the donors excluded sequences that lacked an unambiguous match to a single V gene segment. An earlier analysis of some 610 of the donors called V segments functional above 56.7% productive rearrangements and segregating when the between-donor standard deviation exceeded 5%. To diagnose cytomegalovirus status from the catalog of TCR beta chain sequences, a statistical classification framework was built. V and J gene assignment, in a later analysis, came from comparing TCR nucleotide sequences with IMGT/GENE-DB human TR gene sequences. The TCRdist pipeline was used in a later analysis to assign CDR3 sequences and most-parsimonious VDJ recombination scenarios. In a later analysis, every TCR beta chain was defined by the combination of its CDR3 amino acid sequence and its V-gene family, and reads without a unique V-gene family were dropped. In a later analysis, around 650 highly shared, low-generation-probability nucleotide sequences were removed to address suspected cross-contamination and a sequencing artifact. For each public chain, a later analysis derived a clonal expansion index from normalized ranks of inferred template counts within each repertoire. In a later analysis, generation probabilities were computed with a VDJ recombination model fitted to out-of-frame rearrangements, and the resulting probabilities were checked against IGoR. In a later analysis, hypergeometric tests were used to score TCR-TCR, TCR-HLA and TCR-CMV co-occurrence, with a repertoire-size bias correction applied to TCR pairs. A later analysis estimated false discovery rates by permuting HLA or CMV assignments 20 times. In a later analysis, co-occurring TCRs were grouped using DBSCAN, and TCRdist sequence similarity was added for clustering within HLA-allele-positive subsets. For co-occurrence clustering, repertoires with fewer than 30,000 or more than 120,000 public chains were excluded, along with several repertoires with anomalous nucleotide sharing. TCRdb's version of the immuneACCESS table is confined to in-frame rearrangements and falls short of the full clone set. An unresolved V gene accounts for under half of the shortfall where checked; the remainder is of unknown origin. The V and J calls and clone size come from that table; D and trimming were worked out from the DNA. The sample yields approximately 77,000 clones; under 80% were counted once. About 12% of the sample is taken by the ten largest.

Rearrangement joined TRBV5-1 to TRBJ1-1; matching of 5 bases hints at TRBD1 as the D gene. The sample comprised PBMCs. This receptor was identified in a male donor in good health and CMV-seropositive. The CDR3 is CASSSGGGTEAFF. The DNA sequence follows: TGCGCCAGCAGTTCCGGGGGTGGCACTGAAGCTTTCTTT. The CDR3 plus the reference TRBV5-1 and TRBJ1-1 genes for the other parts give the full variable domain: KAGVTQTPRYLIKTRGQQVTLSCSPISGHRSVSWYQQTPGQGLQFLFEYFSETQRNKGNFPGRFSGRQFSNSRSEMNVSTLELGDSALYLCASSSGGGTEAFFGQGTRLTVV.